This T cell receptor beta chain was sequenced during a study of cytomegalovirus exposure and HLA in healthy donors. Study-wide findings and caveats: The authors enumerated over 150 TCR beta chains as linked to cytomegalovirus.

The primer mix had 60 Vbeta and 13 Jbeta primers. Study processing details: Unique TCR beta chains numbered roughly 83 million in a later analysis, with roughly 9.9 million shared. Sequenced by immunoSEQ multiplex PCR; TCRdb stores in-frame clones only, minus some. The V and J calls and the clone size are those of that table, but D and trimming were determined from the DNA. Here the sample spans 100,000 to 150,000 clones, approximately 70% being singletons. Comments on this clone: Its antigen remains unknown.

The V and J ends lost 2 bases and 2 bases respectively, with 13 bases between them. The CDR3 totals 15 residues. Germline V CDR1 and CDR2: SGDLS, YYNGEE. Donors likely had unrecorded immune exposures despite being nominally healthy when sampled. The source of this sequence is a woman aged 60 to 75 in good health and CMV-seropositive. The sequenced sample consisted of PBMCs. The V gene is TRBV9, the J gene TRBJ1-1, with a possible D match to TRBD1 (5 bases). The CDR3 region has the DNA TGTGCCAGCAGCGTCGACGGGGGAGTCAACACTGAAGCTTTCTTT. It translates to CASSVDGGVNTEAFF.